This T cell receptor beta chain is drawn from a study of blood T cell repertoires in COVID-19. In the study overall: From the United States, Italy and Spain came samples of acute and convalescent COVID-19. T cells, B-cell-depleted T cells, or PBMCs supplied cDNA or gDNA.

Authors' data handling: Estimates of nucleated cell counts were drawn from the amplification of reference gene primers. Some clones are missing from TCRdb's copy, which holds only in-frame ones; the method was immunoSEQ multiplex PCR. Clone size and the V and J calls come from that table; the DNA yielded D and trimming. The data contain 85,000 to 95,000 clones, around 72% of them singletons. This CDR3 is built from 14 residues. V lost 9 bases, J lost 2 bases, and 8 bases stayed unmatched. Germline V gives CDR1 KGHDR, CDR2 SFDVKD. The sample comprised peripheral blood. The TCR originated in a woman older than 75 with acute or convalescent COVID-19. This chain uses TRBV24-1 with TRBJ2-5, with TRBD1 matching over 7 bases. The CDR3 DNA reads as TGTGCCACCGCTCGCCCGGGACAGCAAGAGACCCAGTACTTC. Translation: CATARPGQQETQYF.